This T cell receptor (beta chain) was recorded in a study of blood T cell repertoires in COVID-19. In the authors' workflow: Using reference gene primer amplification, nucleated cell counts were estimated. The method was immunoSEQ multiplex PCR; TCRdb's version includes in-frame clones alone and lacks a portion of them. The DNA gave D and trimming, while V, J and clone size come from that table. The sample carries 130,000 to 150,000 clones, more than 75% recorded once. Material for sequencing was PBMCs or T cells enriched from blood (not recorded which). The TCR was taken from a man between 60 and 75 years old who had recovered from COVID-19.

CDR3 DNA: TGTGCCAGCACCAGGTCAGGGGGCGACTACGAGCAGTACTTC. It translates to CASTRSGGDYEQYF. This chain links TRBV6-5 with TRBJ2-7; the match to TRBD1 covers 8 bases. V lost 7 bases, J lost 3 bases, and 8 bases stayed unmatched. Looked up from germline, CDR1 is MNHEY and CDR2 is SVGAGI. The CDR3 runs to 14 residues.